This T cell receptor beta chain comes out of a study of early T cells in non-severe SARS-CoV-2 infection. TCRdb called the 5' RACE reads again in MiXCR, with one record for every CDR3 protein. The table shows approximately 97,000 distinct CDR3 sequences, with approximately 11% occurring only once. Germline values: CDR1 SGHTA, CDR2 FQGNSA. The V gene lost 1 base and the J gene lost 0 bases, with 10 bases spanning the gap. The CDR3 is 17 residues long. This clonotype has only a few counts. This sequence originates from an adult who was a healthcare worker with PCR-confirmed SARS-CoV-2 infection or an uninfected control (not recorded which). The genes are TRBV7-2 and TRBJ1-6; D is undetermined. Sample: whole blood, taken at baseline. The CDR3 loop reads CASSLVGKTSYNSPLHF. The CDR3 region has the DNA TGTGCCAGCAGCTTAGTGGGGAAAACCTCCTATAATTCACCCCTCCACTTT.